The rows below give T cell receptor beta chains drawn from one sample of a study of T cell responses to AZD1222 COVID-19 vaccine. The repertoire was sequenced with immunoSEQ multiplex PCR; TCRdb's copy has only in-frame clones and lacks some. The table has 60,000 to 80,000 clones, 70% to 90% seen once. Here the sequenced sample was peripheral blood, taken on day 0 of AZD1222 vaccination. These receptors all stem from an adult in good health. CDR3s leave out the opening cysteine and the closing phenylalanine or tryptophan. Fields, in order: J gene, V gene, CDR3 protein.

j_call: TRBJ1-2; v_call: TRBV30; cdr3_aa: AWSPPGTGTIGGYT
j_call: TRBJ1-1; v_call: TRBV3-1/TRBV3-2; cdr3_aa: ASSQSPTPEAF
j_call: TRBJ2-5; v_call: TRBV6-1; cdr3_aa: ASSEVGGYQETQY
j_call: TRBJ2-2; v_call: TRBV6-5; cdr3_aa: ASSYGDRPNTGELF
j_call: TRBJ2-5; v_call: TRBV18; cdr3_aa: ASSPGTSGLETQY
j_call: TRBJ2-3; v_call: TRBV6-5; cdr3_aa: ASSPTDTQY
j_call: TRBJ2-3; v_call: TRBV9; cdr3_aa: ASSAARAGGPLDTQY
j_call: TRBJ1-1; v_call: TRBV3-1/TRBV3-2; cdr3_aa: ASSFRDRDTEAF
j_call: TRBJ1-2; v_call: TRBV18; cdr3_aa: ASSPLTANYGYT
j_call: TRBJ1-5; v_call: TRBV6-5; cdr3_aa: ASSYSGGSNQPQH
j_call: TRBJ2-3; v_call: TRBV9; cdr3_aa: ASSFSRADTQY
j_call: TRBJ1-1; v_call: TRBV27; cdr3_aa: ASWKVVTGTDTEAF
j_call: TRBJ2-2; v_call: TRBV11-2; cdr3_aa: ASSRTVNTGELF
j_call: TRBJ2-2; v_call: TRBV5-4; cdr3_aa: ASSRGTGPTGELF
j_call: TRBJ1-5; v_call: TRBV7-9; cdr3_aa: ASSLAGSQNQPQH
j_call: TRBJ1-6; v_call: TRBV7-8; cdr3_aa: ASSLAYKSSYNSPLH
j_call: TRBJ1-2; v_call: TRBV3-1/TRBV3-2; cdr3_aa: ASSQEGSSPFGGYT
j_call: TRBJ1-3; v_call: TRBV18; cdr3_aa: ASSPDAAGNTIY
j_call: TRBJ2-2; v_call: TRBV7-9; cdr3_aa: ASSSSLGQGGPNTGELF
j_call: TRBJ1-1; v_call: TRBV10-2; cdr3_aa: ASSESRGLSEAF
j_call: TRBJ1-2; v_call: TRBV27; cdr3_aa: ASRARGGNYGYT
j_call: TRBJ2-3; v_call: TRBV5-1; cdr3_aa: ASSPRPGGAADTQY
j_call: TRBJ2-4; v_call: TRBV14; cdr3_aa: ASSPRTEGIQY
j_call: TRBJ2-7; v_call: TRBV5-6; cdr3_aa: ASSIQRGGVTYEQY
j_call: TRBJ1-6; v_call: TRBV4-1; cdr3_aa: ASRRGHSYNSPLH
j_call: TRBJ2-6; v_call: TRBV3-1/TRBV3-2; cdr3_aa: ASSPNRDRGPSGANVLT
j_call: TRBJ1-1; v_call: TRBV12-3/TRBV12-4; cdr3_aa: ASSEQGATEAF
j_call: TRBJ1-2; v_call: TRBV10-3; cdr3_aa: AISESGGTANYGYT
j_call: TRBJ2-4; v_call: TRBV7-9; cdr3_aa: ASSPRDRVSKNIQY
j_call: TRBJ2-1; v_call: TRBV29-1; cdr3_aa: SAWPGNEQF
j_call: TRBJ1-4; v_call: TRBV30; cdr3_aa: AWSRSGSQGEKLF
j_call: TRBJ2-3; v_call: TRBV4-1; cdr3_aa: ASSQDPQTSGGTDTQY
j_call: TRBJ2-2; v_call: TRBV30; cdr3_aa: AWSRLAGNTGELF
j_call: TRBJ2-7; v_call: TRBV6-5; cdr3_aa: ASSYDRSYEQY
j_call: TRBJ2-7; v_call: TRBV7-3; cdr3_aa: ASSNSGGAKEQY
j_call: TRBJ2-2; v_call: TRBV19; cdr3_aa: ASSMGGELF
j_call: TRBJ1-5; v_call: TRBV11-2; cdr3_aa: ASSPDRGDQPQH
j_call: TRBJ2-2; v_call: TRBV27; cdr3_aa: ATLPPKTGRRSPNTGELF
j_call: TRBJ1-1; v_call: TRBV5-1; cdr3_aa: ASSFGSDGNTEAF
j_call: TRBJ1-6; v_call: TRBV19; cdr3_aa: ASSPGQGYSPLH
j_call: TRBJ2-6; v_call: TRBV7-8; cdr3_aa: ASSPPRRTRGAGANVLT
j_call: TRBJ1-5; v_call: TRBV12-5; cdr3_aa: ASGSPQGTGANQPQH
j_call: TRBJ1-6; v_call: TRBV4-2; cdr3_aa: ASSQTQNNNSPLH
j_call: TRBJ1-1; v_call: TRBV5-1; cdr3_aa: ASSSQVMNTEAF
j_call: TRBJ2-2; v_call: TRBV3-1/TRBV3-2; cdr3_aa: ASSRGTGLGELF
j_call: TRBJ2-7; v_call: TRBV11-2; cdr3_aa: ASSLDRYEQY
j_call: TRBJ1-2; v_call: TRBV3-1/TRBV3-2; cdr3_aa: ASSPRSQVQIYGYT
j_call: TRBJ1-3; v_call: TRBV18; cdr3_aa: ASSKSREGGNTIY
j_call: TRBJ1-2; v_call: TRBV6-5; cdr3_aa: ASSNPGANYGYT
j_call: TRBJ2-1; v_call: TRBV2; cdr3_aa: ASNKGFEQF